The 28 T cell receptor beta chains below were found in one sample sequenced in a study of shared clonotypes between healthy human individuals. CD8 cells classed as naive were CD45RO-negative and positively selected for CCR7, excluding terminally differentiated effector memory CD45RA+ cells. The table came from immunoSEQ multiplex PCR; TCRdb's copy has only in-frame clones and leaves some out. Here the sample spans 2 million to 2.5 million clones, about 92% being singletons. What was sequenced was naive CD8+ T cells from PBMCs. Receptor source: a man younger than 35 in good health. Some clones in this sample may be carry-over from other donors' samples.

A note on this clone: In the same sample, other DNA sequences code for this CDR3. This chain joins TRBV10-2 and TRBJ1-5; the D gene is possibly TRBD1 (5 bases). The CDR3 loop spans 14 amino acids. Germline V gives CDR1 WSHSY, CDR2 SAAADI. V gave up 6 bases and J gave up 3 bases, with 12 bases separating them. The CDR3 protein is CASSPTGSNQPQHF. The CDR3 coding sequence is TGCGCCAGCAGCCCCACAGGTTCCAATCAGCCCCAGCATTTT.

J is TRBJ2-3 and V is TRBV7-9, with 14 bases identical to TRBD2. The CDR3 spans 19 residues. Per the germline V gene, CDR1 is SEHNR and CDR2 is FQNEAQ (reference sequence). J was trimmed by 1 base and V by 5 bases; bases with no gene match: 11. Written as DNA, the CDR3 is TGTGCCAGCAGCCCACGGACTAGCGGGAGGAAGCTCGGCACAGATACGCAGTATTTT. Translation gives CASSPRTSGRKLGTDTQYF.

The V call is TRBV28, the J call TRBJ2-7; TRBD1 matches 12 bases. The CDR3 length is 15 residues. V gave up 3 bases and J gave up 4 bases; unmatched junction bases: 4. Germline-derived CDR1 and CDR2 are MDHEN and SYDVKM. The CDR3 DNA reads TGTGCCAGCAGTTTCGGGACAGGGGGCTGGTACGAGCAGTACTTC. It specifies CASSFGTGGWYEQYF. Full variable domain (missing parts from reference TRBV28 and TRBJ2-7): DVKVTQSSRYLVKRTGEKVFLECVQDMDHENMFWYRQDPGLGLRLIYFSYDVKMKEKGDIPEGYSVSREKKERFSLILESASTNQTSMYLCASSFGTGGWYEQYFGPGTRLTVT.

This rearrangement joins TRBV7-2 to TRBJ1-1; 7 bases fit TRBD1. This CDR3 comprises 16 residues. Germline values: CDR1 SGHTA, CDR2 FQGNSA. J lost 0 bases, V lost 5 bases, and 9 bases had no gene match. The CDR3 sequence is CASSLGTVLMNTEAFF. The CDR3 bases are TGTGCCAGCAGCCTAGGGACAGTCCTGATGAACACTGAAGCTTTCTTT. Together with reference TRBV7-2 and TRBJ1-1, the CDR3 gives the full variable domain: GAGVSQSPSNKVTEKGKDVELRCDPISGHTALYWYRQSLGQGLEFLIYFQGNSAPDKSGLPSDRFSAERTGGSVSTLTIQRTQQEDSAVYLCASSLGTVLMNTEAFFGQGTRLTVV.

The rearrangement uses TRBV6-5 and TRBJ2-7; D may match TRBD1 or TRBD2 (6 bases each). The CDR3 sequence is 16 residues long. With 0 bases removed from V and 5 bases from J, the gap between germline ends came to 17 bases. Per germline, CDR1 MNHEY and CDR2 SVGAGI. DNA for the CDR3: TGTGCCAGCAGTTACTCGTTGGGGGGCGAACTAGACGAGCAGTACTTC. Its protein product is CASSYSLGGELDEQYF.

The DNA of the CDR3 is TGTGCCAGCAGCTTAAGAAGGGAACTTCTCGGAGCTAATGAAAAACTGTTTTTT. Protein: CASSLRRELLGANEKLFF. V gene TRBV7-2 combines with J gene TRBJ1-4; D gene uncertain. The length of the CDR3 is 18 residues. Germline lookup yields CDR1 SGHTA and CDR2 FQGNSA. Trimming took off 2 bases at V and 3 bases at J, with 19 bases between the two ends. The whole variable domain, remainder taken from reference TRBV7-2 and TRBJ1-4, is GAGVSQSPSNKVTEKGKDVELRCDPISGHTALYWYRQSLGQGLEFLIYFQGNSAPDKSGLPSDRFSAERTGGSVSTLTIQRTQQEDSAVYLCASSLRRELLGANEKLFFGSGTQLSVL.

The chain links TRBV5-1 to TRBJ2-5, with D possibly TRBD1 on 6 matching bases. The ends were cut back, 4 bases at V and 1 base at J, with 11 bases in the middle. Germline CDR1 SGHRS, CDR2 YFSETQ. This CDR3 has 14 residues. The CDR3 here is CASSLQGPQETQYF. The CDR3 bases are TGCGCCAGCAGCCTACAGGGTCCCCAAGAGACCCAGTACTTC.

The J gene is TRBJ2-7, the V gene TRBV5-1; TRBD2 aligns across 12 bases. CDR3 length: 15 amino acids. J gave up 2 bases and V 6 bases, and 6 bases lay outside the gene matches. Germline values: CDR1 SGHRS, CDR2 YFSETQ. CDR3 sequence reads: CASIVGLAGAYEQYF. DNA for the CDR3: TGCGCCAGCATCGTGGGACTAGCGGGCGCCTACGAGCAGTACTTC.

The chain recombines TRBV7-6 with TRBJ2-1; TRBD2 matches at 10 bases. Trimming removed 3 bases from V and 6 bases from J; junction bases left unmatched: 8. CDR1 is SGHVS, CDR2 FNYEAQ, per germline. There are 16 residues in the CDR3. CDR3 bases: TGTGCCAGCAGCTTCGGTATGGCTAGCGGGAGCAATGAGCAGTTCTTC. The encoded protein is CASSFGMASGSNEQFF.

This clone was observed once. CDR3 coding DNA: TGTGCCAGTGGGCTGGGAAGCCAGGGCGGCTACACCTTC. As protein: CASGLGSQGGYTF. This chain connects TRBV19 to TRBJ1-2; weak D call: TRBD1 (5 bases). V was cut by 8 bases and J by 8 bases, with 18 bases left in between. The CDR3 extends over 13 amino acids. Germline V gene lookup returns CDR1 LNHDA and CDR2 SQIVND (reference sequence).

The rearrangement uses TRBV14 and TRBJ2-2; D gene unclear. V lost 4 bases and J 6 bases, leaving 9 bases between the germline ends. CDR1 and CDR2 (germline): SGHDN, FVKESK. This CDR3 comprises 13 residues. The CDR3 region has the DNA TGTGCCAGCAGCCGGGTCCCGGCCGGGGAGCTGTTTTTT. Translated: CASSRVPAGELFF.

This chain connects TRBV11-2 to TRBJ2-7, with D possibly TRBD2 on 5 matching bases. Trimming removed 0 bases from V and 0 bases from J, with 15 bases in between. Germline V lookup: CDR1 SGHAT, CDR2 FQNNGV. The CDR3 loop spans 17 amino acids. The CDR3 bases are TGTGCCAGCAGCTTAGATAATAGAAGGGAGAGCTCCTACGAGCAGTACTTC. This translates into CASSLDNRRESSYEQYF.

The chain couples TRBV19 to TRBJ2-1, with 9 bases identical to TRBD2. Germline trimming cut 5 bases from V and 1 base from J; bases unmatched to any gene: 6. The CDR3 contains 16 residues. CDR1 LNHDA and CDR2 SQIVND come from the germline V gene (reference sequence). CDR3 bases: TGTGCCAGTAGTCCTCGTGCGGGAGGGTCCTACAATGAGCAGTTCTTC. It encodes CASSPRAGGSYNEQFF.

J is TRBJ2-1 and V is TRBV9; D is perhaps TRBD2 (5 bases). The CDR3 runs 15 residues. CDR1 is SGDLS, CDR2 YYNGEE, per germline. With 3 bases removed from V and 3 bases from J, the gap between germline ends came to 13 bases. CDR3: CASSAPPRDYNEQFF. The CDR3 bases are TGTGCCAGCAGCGCCCCACCGAGGGACTACAATGAGCAGTTCTTC.

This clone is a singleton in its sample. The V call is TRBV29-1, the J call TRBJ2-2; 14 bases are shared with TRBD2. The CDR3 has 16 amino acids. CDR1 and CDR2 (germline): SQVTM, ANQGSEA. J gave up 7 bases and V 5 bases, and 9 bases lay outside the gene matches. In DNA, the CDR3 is TGCAGCGTTTTGGGACTAGCGGGAGAGAATGGCGGGGAGCTGTTTTTT. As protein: CSVLGLAGENGGELFF.

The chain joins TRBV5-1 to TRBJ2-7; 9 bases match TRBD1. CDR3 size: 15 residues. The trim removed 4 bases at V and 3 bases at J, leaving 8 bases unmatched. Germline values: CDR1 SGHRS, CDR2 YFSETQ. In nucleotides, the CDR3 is TGCGCCAGCAGCCTCTTTGACAGGGGGGGCTACGAGCAGTACTTC. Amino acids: CASSLFDRGGYEQYF.

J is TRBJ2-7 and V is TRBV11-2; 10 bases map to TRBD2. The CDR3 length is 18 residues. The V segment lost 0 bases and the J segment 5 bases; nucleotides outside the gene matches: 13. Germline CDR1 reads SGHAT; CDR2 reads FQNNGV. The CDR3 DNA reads TGTGCCAGCAGCTTAGAATCCCTGCTAGCGGGGGAAAGGGACGAGCAGTACTTC. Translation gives CASSLESLLAGERDEQYF.

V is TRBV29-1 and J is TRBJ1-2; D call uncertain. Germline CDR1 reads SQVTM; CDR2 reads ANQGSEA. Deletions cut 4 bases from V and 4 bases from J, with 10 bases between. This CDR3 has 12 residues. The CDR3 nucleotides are TGCAGCGTTGGAGGATCCACCTATGGCTACACCTTC. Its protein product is CSVGGSTYGYTF.

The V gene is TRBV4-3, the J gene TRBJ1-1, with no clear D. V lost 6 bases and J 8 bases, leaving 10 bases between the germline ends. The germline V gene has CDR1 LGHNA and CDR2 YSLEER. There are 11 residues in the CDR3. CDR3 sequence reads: CASRGGEEAFF. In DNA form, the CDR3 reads TGCGCCAGCAGGGGTGGGGAGGAAGCTTTCTTT.

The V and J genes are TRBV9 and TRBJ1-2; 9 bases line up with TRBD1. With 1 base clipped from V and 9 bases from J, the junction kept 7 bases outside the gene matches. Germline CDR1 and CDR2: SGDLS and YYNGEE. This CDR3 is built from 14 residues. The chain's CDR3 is CASSVWRTGDSYTF. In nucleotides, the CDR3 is TGTGCCAGCAGCGTATGGAGGACAGGGGACAGCTACACCTTC.

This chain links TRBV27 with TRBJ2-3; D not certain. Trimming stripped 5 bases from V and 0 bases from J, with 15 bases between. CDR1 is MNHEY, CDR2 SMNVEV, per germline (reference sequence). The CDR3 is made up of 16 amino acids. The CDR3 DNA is TGTGCCAGCAGTCTCTCCAACTACCCAAGCACAGATACGCAGTATTTT. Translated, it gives CASSLSNYPSTDTQYF.

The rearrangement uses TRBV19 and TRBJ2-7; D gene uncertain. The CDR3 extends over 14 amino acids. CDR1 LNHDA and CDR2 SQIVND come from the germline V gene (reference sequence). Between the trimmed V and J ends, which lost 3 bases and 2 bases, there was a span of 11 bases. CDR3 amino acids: CASSIYLGTYEQYF. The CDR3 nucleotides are TGTGCCAGTAGTATCTACCTTGGAACCTACGAGCAGTACTTC.

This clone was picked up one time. The CDR3 DNA reads TGTGCCAGCAGCCGTCGGACCGACGATGGCTACACCTTC. It is translated as CASSRRTDDGYTF. The chain has TRBV27 and TRBJ1-2; D is undetermined. Germline values: CDR1 MNHEY, CDR2 SMNVEV (reference sequence). The CDR3 is made up of 13 amino acids. Trimming removed 6 bases from V and 6 bases from J, with 14 bases in between.

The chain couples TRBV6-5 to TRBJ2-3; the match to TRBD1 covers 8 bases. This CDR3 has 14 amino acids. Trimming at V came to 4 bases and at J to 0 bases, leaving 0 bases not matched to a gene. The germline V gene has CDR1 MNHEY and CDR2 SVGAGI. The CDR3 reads CASSWDRSTDTQYF. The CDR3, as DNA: TGTGCCAGCAGTTGGGACAGGAGCACAGATACGCAGTATTTT.

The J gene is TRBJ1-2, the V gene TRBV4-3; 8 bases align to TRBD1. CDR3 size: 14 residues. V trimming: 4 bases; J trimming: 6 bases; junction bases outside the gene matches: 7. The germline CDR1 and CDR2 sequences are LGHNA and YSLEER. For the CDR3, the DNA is TGCGCCAGCAGCCCGATGTCGGACAGGGATGGCTACACCTTC. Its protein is CASSPMSDRDGYTF.

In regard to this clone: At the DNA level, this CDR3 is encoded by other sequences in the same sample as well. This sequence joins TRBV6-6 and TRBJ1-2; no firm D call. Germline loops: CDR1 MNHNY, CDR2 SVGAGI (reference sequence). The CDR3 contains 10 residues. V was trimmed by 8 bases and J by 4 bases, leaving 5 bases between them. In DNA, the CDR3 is TGTGCCAGCTATAGCTATGGCTACACCTTC. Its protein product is CASYSYGYTF.

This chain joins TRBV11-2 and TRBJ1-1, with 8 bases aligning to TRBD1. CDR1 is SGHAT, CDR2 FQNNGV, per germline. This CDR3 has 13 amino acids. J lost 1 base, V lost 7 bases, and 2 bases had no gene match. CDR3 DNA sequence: TGTGCCAGCACCGGACAGGGGAACACTGAAGCTTTCTTT. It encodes CASTGQGNTEAFF.

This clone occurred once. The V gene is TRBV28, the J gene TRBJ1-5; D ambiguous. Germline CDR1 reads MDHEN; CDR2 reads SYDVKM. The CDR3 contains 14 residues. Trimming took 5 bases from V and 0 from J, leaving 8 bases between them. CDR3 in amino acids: CASSPRASNQPQHF. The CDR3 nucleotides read TGTGCCAGCAGTCCCCGGGCTAGCAATCAGCCCCAGCATTTT. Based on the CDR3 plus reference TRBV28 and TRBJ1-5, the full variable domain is DVKVTQSSRYLVKRTGEKVFLECVQDMDHENMFWYRQDPGLGLRLIYFSYDVKMKEKGDIPEGYSVSREKKERFSLILESASTNQTSMYLCASSPRASNQPQHFGDGTRLSIL.